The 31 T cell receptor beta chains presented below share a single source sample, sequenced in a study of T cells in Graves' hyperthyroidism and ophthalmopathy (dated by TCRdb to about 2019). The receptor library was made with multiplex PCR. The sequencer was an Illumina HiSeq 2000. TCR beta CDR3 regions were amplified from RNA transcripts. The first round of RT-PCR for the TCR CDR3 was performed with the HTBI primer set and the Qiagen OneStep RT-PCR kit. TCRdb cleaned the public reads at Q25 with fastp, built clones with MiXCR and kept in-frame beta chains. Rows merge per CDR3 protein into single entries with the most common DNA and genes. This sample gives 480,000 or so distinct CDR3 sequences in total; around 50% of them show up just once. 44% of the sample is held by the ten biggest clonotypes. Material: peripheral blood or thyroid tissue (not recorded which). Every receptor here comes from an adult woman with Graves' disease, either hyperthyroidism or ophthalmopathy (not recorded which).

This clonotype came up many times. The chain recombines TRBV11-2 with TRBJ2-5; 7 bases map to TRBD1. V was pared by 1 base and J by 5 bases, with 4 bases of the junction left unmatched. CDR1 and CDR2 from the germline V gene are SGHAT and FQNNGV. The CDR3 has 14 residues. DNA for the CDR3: TGTGCCAGCAGCTTAGGGGACAGTACGGAGACCCAGTACTTC. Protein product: CASSLGDSTETQYF. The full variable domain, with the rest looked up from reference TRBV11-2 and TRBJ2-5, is EAGVAQSPRYKIIEKRQSVAFWCNPISGHATLYWYQQILGQGPKLLIQFQNNGVVDDSQLPKDRFSAERLKGVDSTLKIQPAKLEDSAVYLCASSLGDSTETQYFGPGTRLLVL.

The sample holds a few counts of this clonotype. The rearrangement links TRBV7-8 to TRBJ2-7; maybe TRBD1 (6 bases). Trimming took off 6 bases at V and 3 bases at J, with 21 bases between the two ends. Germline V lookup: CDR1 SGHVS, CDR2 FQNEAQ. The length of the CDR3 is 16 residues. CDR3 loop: CASSPGAVNPFYEQYF. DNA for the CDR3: TGTGCCAGCAGTCCAGGGGCCGTGAACCCCTTCTACGAGCAGTACTTC.

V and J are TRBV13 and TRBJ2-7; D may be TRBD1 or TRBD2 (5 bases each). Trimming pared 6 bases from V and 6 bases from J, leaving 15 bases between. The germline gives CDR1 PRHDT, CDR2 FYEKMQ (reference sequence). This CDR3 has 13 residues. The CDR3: CASSARHGGEQYF. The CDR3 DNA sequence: TGTGCCAGCAGTGCTAGACATGGGGGCGAGCAGTACTTC.

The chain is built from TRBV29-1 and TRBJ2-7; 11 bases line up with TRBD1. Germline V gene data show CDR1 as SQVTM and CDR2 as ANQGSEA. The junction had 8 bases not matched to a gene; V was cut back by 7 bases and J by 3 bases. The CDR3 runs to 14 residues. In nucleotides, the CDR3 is TGCAGCGGGGGGACAGGGGGTGAGTTCTACGAGCAGTACTTC. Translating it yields CSGGTGGEFYEQYF.

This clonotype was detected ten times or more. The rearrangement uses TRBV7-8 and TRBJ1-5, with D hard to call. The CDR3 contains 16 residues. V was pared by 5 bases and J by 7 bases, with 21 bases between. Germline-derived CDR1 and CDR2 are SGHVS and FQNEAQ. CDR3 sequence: CASSPSGSSSAQPQHF. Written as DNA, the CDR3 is TGTGCCAGCAGCCCCTCGGGGTCCAGTTCCGCGCAGCCCCAGCATTTT.

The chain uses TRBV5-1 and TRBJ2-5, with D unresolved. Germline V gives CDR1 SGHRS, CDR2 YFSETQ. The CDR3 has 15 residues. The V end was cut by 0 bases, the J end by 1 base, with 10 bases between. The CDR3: CASSLVGRSQETQYF. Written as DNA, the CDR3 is TGCGCCAGCAGCTTGGTCGGCAGGAGCCAAGAGACCCAGTACTTC.

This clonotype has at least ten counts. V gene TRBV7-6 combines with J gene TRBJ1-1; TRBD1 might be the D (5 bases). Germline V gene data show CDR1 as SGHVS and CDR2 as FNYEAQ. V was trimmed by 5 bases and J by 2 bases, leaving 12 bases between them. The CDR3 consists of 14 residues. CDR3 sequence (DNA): TGTGCCAGCAGCAAGGGGACGCACAACACTGAAGCTTTCTTT. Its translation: CASSKGTHNTEAFF.

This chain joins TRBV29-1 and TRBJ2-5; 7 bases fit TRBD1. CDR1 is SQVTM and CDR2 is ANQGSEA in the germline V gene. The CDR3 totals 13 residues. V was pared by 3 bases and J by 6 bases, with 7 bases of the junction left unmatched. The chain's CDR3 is CSVDRGRLKTQYF. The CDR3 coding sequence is TGCAGCGTTGATAGGGGGCGCTTGAAGACCCAGTACTTC.

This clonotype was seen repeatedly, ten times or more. CDR3 amino acids: CASSFEAGGGSKTQYF. The DNA for the CDR3 is TGCGCCAGCAGCTTTGAGGCAGGGGGCGGCTCGAAGACCCAGTACTTC. The rearrangement joins TRBV5-1 to TRBJ2-5, with 8 bases aligning to TRBD1. The V and J ends lost 2 bases and 6 bases, in that order; junction bases with no gene match: 12. The CDR3 has 16 residues. Germline CDR1 reads SGHRS; CDR2 reads YFSETQ.

CDR3 nucleotides: TGTGCCAGCAGCCCCATCGGTCGGGACAGGAACTACGAGCAGTACTTC. It specifies CASSPIGRDRNYEQYF. The chain uses TRBV11-2 and TRBJ2-7; TRBD1 matches 8 bases. The CDR3 sequence is 16 residues long. CDR1 and CDR2 (germline): SGHAT, FQNNGV. J gave up 3 bases and V 5 bases, and 12 bases lay outside the gene matches.

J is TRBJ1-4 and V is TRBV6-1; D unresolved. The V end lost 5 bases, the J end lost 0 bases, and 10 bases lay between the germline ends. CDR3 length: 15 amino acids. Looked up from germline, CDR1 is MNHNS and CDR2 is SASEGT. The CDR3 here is CASSYLGTTNEKLFF. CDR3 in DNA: TGTGCCAGCAGTTACTTAGGGACAACTAATGAAAAACTGTTTTTT.

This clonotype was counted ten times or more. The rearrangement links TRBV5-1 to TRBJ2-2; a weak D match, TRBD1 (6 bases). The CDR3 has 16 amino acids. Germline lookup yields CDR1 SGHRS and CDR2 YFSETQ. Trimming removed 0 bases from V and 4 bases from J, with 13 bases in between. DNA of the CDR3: TGCGCCAGCAGCTTGGATCAGGGGAGAGGCACCGGGGAGCTGTTTTTT. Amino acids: CASSLDQGRGTGELFF.

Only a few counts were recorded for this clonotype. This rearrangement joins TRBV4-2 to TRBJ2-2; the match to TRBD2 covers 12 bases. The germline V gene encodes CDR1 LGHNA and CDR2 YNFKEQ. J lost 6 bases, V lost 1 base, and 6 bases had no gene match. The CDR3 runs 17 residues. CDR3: CASSQVPTSGSPGELFF. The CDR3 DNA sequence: TGTGCCAGCAGCCAAGTTCCGACTAGCGGGAGTCCCGGGGAGCTGTTTTTT.

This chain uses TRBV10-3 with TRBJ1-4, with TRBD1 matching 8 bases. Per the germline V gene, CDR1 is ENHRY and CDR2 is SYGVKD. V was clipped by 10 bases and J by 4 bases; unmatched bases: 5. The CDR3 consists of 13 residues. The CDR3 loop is CATSTGDNEKLFF. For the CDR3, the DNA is TGTGCCACATCGACAGGGGATAATGAAAAACTGTTTTTT.

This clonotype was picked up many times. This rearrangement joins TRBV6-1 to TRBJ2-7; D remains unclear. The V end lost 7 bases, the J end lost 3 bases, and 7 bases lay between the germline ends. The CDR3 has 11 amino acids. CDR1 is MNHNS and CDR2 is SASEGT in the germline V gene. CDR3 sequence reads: CASTEYYEQYF. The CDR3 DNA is TGTGCCAGCACCGAATACTACGAGCAGTACTTC.

In nucleotides, the CDR3 is TGCGCCAGCAGCTTGGCGGGGACAGGGAAATACGAGCAGTACTTC. This encodes CASSLAGTGKYEQYF. This chain links TRBV5-1 with TRBJ2-7, with TRBD1 identical over 9 bases. This CDR3 is 15 amino acids long. Germline-derived CDR1 and CDR2 are SGHRS and YFSETQ. Trimming at V came to 0 bases and at J to 4 bases, leaving 5 bases not matched to a gene.

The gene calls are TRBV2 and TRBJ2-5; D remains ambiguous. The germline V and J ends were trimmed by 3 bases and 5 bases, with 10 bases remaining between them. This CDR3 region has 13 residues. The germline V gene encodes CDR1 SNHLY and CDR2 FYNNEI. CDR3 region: CASSEGQTETQYF. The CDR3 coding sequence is TGTGCCAGCAGTGAGGGTCAGACGGAGACCCAGTACTTC.

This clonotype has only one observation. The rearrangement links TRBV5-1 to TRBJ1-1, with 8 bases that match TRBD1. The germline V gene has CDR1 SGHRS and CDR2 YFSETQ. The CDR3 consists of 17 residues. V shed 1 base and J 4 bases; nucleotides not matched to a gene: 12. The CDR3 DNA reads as TGCGCCAGCAGCTTGTCCTCTGTTGACAGGGGACGCACTGAAGCTTTCTTT. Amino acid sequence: CASSLSSVDRGRTEAFF.

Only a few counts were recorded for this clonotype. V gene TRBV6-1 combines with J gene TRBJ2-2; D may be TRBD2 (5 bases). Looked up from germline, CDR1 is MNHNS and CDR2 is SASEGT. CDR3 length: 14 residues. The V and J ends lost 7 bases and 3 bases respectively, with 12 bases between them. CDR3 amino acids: CASTSSADTGELFF. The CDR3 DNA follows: TGTGCCAGCACTAGCAGCGCAGACACCGGGGAGCTGTTTTTT.

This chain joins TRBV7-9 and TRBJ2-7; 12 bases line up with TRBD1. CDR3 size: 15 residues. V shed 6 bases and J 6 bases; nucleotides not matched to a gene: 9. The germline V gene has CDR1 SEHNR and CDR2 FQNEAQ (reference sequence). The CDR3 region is CASRAPGQGAVEQYF. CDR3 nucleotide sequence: TGTGCCAGCAGGGCCCCGGGACAGGGGGCGGTCGAGCAGTACTTC.

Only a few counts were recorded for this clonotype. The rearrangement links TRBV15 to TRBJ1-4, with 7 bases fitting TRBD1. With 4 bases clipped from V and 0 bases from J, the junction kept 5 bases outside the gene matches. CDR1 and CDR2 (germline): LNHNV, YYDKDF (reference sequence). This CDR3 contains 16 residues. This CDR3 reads CATSTETGSTNEKLFF. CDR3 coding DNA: TGTGCCACCAGCACCGAGACAGGGTCAACTAATGAAAAACTGTTTTTT.

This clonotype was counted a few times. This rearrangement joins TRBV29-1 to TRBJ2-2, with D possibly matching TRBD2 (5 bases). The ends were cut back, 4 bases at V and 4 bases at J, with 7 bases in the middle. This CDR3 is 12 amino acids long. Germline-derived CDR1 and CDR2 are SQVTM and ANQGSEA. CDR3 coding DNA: TGCAGCGTTGCAGAGGGCACCGGGGAGCTGTTTTTT. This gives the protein CSVAEGTGELFF.

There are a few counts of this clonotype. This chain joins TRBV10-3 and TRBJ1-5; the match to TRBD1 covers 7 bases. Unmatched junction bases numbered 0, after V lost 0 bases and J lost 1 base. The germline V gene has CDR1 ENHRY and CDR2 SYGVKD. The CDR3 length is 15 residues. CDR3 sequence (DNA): TGTGCCATCAGTGAGTCACAGGGGAGCAATCAGCCCCAGCATTTT. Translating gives CAISESQGSNQPQHF.

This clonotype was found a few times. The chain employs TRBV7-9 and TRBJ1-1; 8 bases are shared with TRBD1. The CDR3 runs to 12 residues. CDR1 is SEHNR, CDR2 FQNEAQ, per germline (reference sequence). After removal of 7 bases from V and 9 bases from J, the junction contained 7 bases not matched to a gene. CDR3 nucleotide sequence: TGTGCCAGCATCGCGGACAGGGCAAAAGCTTTCTTT. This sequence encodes CASIADRAKAFF.

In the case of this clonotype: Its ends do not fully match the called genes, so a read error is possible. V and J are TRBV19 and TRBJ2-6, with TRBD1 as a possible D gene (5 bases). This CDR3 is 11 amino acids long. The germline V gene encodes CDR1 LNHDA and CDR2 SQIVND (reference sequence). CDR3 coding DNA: TGTGCCAGTAGTATTGGGGCCCTCCTGGCTTTC. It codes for CASSIGALLAF.

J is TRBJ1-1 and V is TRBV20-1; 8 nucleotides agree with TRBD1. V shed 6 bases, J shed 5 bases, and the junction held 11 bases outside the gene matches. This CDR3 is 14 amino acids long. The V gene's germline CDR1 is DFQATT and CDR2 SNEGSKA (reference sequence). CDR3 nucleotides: TGCAGTGCAAACAGGGGGGGAGTAAGGACTGAAGCTTTCTTT. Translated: CSANRGGVRTEAFF.

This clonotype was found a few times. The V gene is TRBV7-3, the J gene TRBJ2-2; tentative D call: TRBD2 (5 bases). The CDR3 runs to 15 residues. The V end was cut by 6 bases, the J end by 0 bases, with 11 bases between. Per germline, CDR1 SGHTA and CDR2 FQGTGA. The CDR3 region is CASSLDGANTGELFF. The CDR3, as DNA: TGTGCCAGCAGTTTAGACGGGGCGAACACCGGGGAGCTGTTTTTT.

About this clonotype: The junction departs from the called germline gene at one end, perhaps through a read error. CDR3 coding DNA: TGTGCCAGCAGTTTATTAGGGGGGGCGTCTGGAAACACCATATATTTT. This encodes CASSLLGGASGNTIYF. The V call is TRBV10-3, the J call TRBJ1-3, with a weak D call TRBD1 (6 bases). This CDR3 has 16 amino acids. Germline CDR1 is ENHRY and CDR2 is SYGVKD.

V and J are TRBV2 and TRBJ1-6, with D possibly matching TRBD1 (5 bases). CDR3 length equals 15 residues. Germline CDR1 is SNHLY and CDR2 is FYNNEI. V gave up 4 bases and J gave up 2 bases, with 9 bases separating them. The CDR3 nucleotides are TGTGCCAGCAGTGCAGGGTGGACCTATAATTCACCCCTCCACTTT. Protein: CASSAGWTYNSPLHF.

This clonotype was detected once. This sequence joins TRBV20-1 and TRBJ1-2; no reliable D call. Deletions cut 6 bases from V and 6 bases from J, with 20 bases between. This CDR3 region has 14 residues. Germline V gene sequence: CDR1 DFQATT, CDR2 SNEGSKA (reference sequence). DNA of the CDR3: TGCAGTGCCGGACTAGCGGGAGTGGGCGATGGCTACACCTTC. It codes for CSAGLAGVGDGYTF.

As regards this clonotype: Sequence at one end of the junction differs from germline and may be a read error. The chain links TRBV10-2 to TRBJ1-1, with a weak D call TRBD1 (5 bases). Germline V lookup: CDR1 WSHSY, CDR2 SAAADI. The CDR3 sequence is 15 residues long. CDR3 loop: CASFLGVSMNTEAFF. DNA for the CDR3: TGTGCCAGCTTCTTGGGGGTCAGCATGAACACTGAAGCTTTCTTT.